This TCR beta chain comes out of a study of cytomegalovirus exposure and HLA in healthy donors. Whole-study results and caveats: In vitro assays verified that a few CMV-associated chains recognized CMV antigens specifically. Clonal expansion was found to be greater in HLA-associated TCR beta chains than in equally common others in a later analysis.

The PCR contained 60 Vbeta and 13 Jbeta primers. Using immunoSEQ multiplex PCR, the repertoire was profiled, and TCRdb retains in-frame clones only, with some absent. This sample has over 200,000 clones; over 70% occur once, and the top ten carry around 2.9%. The V gene's germline CDR1 is SGHRS and CDR2 YFSETQ. Losses at the gene ends were 4 bases for V and 8 bases for J; bases not matched to a gene: 7. The CDR3 runs to 14 residues. To note about this clone: Its antigen is unknown.

The genes are TRBV5-1 and TRBJ2-1; 9 bases align to TRBD1. The specimen sequenced was PBMCs. The receptor comes from an older woman in good health and CMV-seropositive. CDR3 region: CASSLRTGEDEQFF. CDR3 bases: TGCGCCAGCAGCCTCAGGACAGGGGAGGATGAGCAGTTCTTC.